The next 6 T cell receptor beta chains were all read from a single sample in a study of blood T cell repertoires in COVID-19. Profiled with immunoSEQ multiplex PCR; TCRdb holds only in-frame clones, not every one. The data hold 100,000 or so clones, with roughly 92% observed a single time. The specimen sequenced was peripheral blood. These receptors were taken from a woman aged 55 to 70 with active COVID-19.

The chain has TRBV6-5 and TRBJ2-7; possible D gene TRBD2, 6 bases. V lost 0 bases, J lost 6 bases, and 12 bases lay in between. CDR1 MNHEY and CDR2 SVGAGI come from the germline V gene. The CDR3 loop spans 14 amino acids. The CDR3 spells CASSYSGSGGEQYF. The DNA of the CDR3 is TGTGCCAGCAGTTACTCGGGTTCCGGGGGCGAGCAGTACTTC.

The chain links TRBV7-6 to TRBJ2-3; the D gene is possibly TRBD2 (5 bases). The CDR3 loop spans 16 amino acids. Looked up from germline, CDR1 is SGHVS and CDR2 is FNYEAQ. Trimming removed 3 bases at V and 4 bases at J, with 17 bases between. DNA of the CDR3: TGTGCCAGCAGCTTGCGTTTAGCGAAAGATTCAGATACGCAGTATTTT. Its translation: CASSLRLAKDSDTQYF.

This clone appeared a single time. This sample also contains other DNA sequences that code for the same CDR3. The rearrangement joins TRBV11-2 to TRBJ1-4, with D unclear. CDR1 SGHAT and CDR2 FQNNGV come from the germline V gene. This CDR3 is 15 amino acids long. V was clipped by 1 base and J by 5 bases, with 11 bases between them. The CDR3 spells CASSLGGGPNEKLFF. CDR3 DNA sequence: TGTGCCAGCAGCTTAGGGGGAGGGCCAAATGAAAAACTGTTTTTT.

This chain joins TRBV3-1 (or the pseudogene TRBV3-2) and TRBJ1-4, with TRBD1 matching 7 bases. There are 14 residues in the CDR3. Germline V lookup: CDR1 LGHDT, CDR2 YNNKEL (reference sequence). V gave up 4 bases and J gave up 5 bases; unmatched junction bases: 4. The CDR3 region has the DNA TGTGCCAGCAGCCCATTACAGGGGAATGAAAAACTGTTTTTT. Translating gives CASSPLQGNEKLFF.

J is TRBJ2-2 and V is TRBV27; D not resolved. The CDR3 runs 16 residues. The V end lost 3 bases, the J end lost 2 bases, and 13 bases lay between the germline ends. Germline V lookup: CDR1 MNHEY, CDR2 SMNVEV (reference sequence). CDR3 sequence (DNA): TGTGCCAGCAGTTTTTGGTCTTTCCTAAACACCGGGGAGCTGTTTTTT. Protein product: CASSFWSFLNTGELFF.

The V call is TRBV24-1, the J call TRBJ2-1; 11 bases align to TRBD2. The ends lost 6 bases at V and 9 bases at J; junction bases unmatched: 9. CDR3 size: 15 residues. Germline V CDR1 and CDR2: KGHDR, SFDVKD. CDR3 sequence: CATSQLAGGRTEQFF. The CDR3 coding sequence is TGTGCCACCAGTCAGCTAGCGGGAGGAAGGACTGAGCAGTTCTTC.